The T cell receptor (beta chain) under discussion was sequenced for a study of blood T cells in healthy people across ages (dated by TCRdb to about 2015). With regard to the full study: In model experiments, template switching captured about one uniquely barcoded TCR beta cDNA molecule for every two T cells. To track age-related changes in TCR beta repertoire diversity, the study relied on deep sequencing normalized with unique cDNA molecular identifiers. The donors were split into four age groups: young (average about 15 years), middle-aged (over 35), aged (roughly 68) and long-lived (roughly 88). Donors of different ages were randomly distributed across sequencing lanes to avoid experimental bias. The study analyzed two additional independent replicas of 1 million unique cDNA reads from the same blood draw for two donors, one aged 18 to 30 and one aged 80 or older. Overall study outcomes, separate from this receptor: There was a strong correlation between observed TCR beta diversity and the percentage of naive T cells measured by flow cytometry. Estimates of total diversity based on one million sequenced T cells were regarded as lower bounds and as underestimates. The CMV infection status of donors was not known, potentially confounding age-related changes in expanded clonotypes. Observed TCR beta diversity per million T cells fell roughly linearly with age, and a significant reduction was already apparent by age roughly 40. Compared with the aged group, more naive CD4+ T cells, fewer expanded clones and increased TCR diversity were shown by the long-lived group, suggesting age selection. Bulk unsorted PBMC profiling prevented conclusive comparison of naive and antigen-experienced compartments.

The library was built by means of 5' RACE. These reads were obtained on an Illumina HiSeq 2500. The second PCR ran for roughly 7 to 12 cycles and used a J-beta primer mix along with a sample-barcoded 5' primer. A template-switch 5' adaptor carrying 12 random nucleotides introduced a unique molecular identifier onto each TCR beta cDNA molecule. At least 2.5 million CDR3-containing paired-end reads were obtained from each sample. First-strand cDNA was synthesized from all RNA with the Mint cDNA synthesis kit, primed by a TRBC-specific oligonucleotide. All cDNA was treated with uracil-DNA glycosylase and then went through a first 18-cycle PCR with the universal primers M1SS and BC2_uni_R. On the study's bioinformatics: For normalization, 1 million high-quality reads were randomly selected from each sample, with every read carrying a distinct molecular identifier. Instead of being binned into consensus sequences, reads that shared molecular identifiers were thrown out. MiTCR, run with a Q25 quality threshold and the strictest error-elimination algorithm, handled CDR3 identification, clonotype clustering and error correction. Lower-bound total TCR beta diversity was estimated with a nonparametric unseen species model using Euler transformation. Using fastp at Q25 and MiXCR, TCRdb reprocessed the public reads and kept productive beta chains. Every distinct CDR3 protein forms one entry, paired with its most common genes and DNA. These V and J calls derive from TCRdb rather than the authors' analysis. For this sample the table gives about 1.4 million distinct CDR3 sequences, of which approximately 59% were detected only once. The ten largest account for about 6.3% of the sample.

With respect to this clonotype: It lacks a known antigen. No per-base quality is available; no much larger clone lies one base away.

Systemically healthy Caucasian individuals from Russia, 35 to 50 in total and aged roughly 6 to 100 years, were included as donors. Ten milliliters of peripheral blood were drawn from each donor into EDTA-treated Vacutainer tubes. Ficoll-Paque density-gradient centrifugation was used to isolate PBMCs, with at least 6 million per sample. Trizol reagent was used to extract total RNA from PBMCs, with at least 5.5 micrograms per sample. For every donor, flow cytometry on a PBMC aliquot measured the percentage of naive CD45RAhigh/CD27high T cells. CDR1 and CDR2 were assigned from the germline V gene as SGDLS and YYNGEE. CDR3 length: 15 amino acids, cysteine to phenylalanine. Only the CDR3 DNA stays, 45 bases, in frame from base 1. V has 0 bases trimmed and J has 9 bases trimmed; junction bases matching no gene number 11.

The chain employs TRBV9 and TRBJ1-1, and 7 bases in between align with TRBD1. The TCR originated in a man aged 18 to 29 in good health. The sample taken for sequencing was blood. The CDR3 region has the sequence CASSVGMRTGRKAFF. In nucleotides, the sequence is TGTGCCAGCAGCGTAGGGATGAGGACAGGCAGAAAAGCTTTCTTT.